This T cell receptor beta chain emerged from a study of OX40 agonist ivuxolimab in advanced cancers. Study details: Every 2 weeks, ivuxolimab was infused into the patients intravenously at between 0.01 and 10 mg/kg. Points from the study as a whole: Some patients without response likewise showed low normalized clonal expansion.

Researchers took blood at baseline, on cycle 4 day 1, and on cycle 7 day 1. V was pared by 4 bases and J by 6 bases, with 8 bases of the junction left unmatched. CDR1 LGHNA and CDR2 YNFKEQ come from the germline V gene. The CDR3 is 15 amino acids. Generated by immunoSEQ multiplex PCR, the TCRdb table keeps only in-frame clones and is missing some. The sample shows roughly 74,000 clones, less than 90% of them seen only once. As for this clone: Its cognate antigen is unknown.

Sequencing used CD4+ or CD8+ T cells sorted from blood, obtained in a trial of the OX40 agonist ivuxolimab. This chain uses TRBV4-2 with TRBJ2-1; TRBD2 matches 8 bases. The sequence was obtained from an adult with an advanced solid tumor such as melanoma, head and neck, liver or kidney cancer. CDR3 nucleotides: TGTGCCAGCAGCCCCCTCGCGGGAGGTTCCAATGAGCAGTTCTTC. Encoded protein: CASSPLAGGSNEQFF.